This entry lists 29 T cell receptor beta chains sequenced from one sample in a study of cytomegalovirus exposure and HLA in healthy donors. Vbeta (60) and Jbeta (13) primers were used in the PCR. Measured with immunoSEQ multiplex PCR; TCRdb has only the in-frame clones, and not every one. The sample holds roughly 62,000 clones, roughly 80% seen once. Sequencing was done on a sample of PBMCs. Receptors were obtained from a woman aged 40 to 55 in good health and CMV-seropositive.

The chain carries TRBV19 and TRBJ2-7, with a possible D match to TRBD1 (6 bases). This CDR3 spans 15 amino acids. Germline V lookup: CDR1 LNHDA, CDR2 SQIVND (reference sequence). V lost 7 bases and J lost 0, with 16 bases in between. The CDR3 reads CASKKDRQSSYEQYF. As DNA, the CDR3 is TGTGCCAGTAAGAAGGACAGACAAAGCTCCTACGAGCAGTACTTC.

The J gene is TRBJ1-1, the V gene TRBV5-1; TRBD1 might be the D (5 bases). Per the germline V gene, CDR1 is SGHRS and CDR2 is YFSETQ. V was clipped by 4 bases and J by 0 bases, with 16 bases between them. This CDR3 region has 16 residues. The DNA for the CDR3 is TGCGCCAGCAGCGACGGACACGGCCTGATGAACACTGAAGCTTTCTTT. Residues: CASSDGHGLMNTEAFF.

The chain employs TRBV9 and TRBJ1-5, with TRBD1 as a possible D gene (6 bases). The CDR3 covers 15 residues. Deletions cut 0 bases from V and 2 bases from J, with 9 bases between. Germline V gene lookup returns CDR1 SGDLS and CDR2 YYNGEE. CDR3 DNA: TGTGCCAGCAGCGTAGAGGGGGTGGGCAATCAGCCCCAGCATTTT. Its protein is CASSVEGVGNQPQHF.

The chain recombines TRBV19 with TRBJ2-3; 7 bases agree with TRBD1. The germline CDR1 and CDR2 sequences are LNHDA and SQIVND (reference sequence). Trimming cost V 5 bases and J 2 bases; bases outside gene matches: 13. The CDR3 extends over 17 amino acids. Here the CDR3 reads CASSYFLVTGYTDTQYF. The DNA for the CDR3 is TGTGCCAGTAGTTATTTTCTAGTGACAGGGTACACAGATACGCAGTATTTT.

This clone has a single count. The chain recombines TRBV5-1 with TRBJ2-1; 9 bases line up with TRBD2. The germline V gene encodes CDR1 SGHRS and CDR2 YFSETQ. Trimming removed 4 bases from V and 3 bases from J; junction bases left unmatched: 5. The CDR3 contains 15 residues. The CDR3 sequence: CASSRSGGSYNEQFF. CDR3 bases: TGCGCCAGCAGCCGCAGCGGGGGGAGCTACAATGAGCAGTTCTTC. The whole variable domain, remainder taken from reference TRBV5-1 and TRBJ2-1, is KAGVTQTPRYLIKTRGQQVTLSCSPISGHRSVSWYQQTPGQGLQFLFEYFSETQRNKGNFPGRFSGRQFSNSRSEMNVSTLELGDSALYLCASSRSGGSYNEQFFGPGTRLTVL.

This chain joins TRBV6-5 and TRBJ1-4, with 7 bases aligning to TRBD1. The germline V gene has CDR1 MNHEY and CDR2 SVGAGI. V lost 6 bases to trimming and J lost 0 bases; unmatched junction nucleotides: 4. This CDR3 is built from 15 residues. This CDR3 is CASRFDRATNEKLFF. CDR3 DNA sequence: TGTGCCAGCAGGTTCGACAGGGCAACTAATGAAAAACTGTTTTTT.

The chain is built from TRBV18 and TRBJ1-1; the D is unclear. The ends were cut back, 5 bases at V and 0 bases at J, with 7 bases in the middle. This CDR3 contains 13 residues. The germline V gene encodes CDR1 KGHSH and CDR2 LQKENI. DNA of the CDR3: TGTGCCAGCTCAGCGGGCATGAACACTGAAGCTTTCTTT. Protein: CASSAGMNTEAFF.

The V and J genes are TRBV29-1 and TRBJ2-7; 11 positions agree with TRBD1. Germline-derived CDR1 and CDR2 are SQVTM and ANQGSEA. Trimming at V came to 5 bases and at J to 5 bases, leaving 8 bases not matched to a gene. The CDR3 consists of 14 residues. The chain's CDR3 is CSVSRDRGLDEQYF. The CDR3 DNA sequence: TGCAGCGTTTCCCGGGACAGGGGGTTGGACGAGCAGTACTTC.

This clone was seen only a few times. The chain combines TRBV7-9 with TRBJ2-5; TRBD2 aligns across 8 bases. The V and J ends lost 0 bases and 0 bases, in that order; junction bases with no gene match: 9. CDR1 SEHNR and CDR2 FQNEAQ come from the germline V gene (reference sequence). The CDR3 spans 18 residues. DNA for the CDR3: TGTGCCAGCAGCTTAGCGCGGGGGGCGGGGAAATACCAAGAGACCCAGTACTTC. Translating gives CASSLARGAGKYQETQYF.

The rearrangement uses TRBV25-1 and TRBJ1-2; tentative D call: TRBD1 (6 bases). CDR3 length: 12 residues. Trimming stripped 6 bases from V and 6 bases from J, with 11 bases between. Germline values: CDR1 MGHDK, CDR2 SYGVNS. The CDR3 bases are TGTGCCAGCAGCCTACAGGGTCATGGCTACACCTTC. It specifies CASSLQGHGYTF.

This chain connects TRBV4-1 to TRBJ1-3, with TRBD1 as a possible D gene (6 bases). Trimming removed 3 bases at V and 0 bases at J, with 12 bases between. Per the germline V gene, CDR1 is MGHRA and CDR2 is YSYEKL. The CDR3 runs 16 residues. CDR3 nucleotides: TGCGCCAGCAGCCAGAGCGGGGGCCGCTCTGGAAACACCATATATTTT. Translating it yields CASSQSGGRSGNTIYF.

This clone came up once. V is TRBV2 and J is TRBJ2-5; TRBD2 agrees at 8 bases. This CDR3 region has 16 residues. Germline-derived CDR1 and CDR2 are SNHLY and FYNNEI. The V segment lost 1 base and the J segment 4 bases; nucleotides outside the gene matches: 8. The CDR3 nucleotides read TGTGCCAGCAGTGAAGGGGGTAGCGGGGAGGGAGAGACCCAGTACTTC. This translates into CASSEGGSGEGETQYF.

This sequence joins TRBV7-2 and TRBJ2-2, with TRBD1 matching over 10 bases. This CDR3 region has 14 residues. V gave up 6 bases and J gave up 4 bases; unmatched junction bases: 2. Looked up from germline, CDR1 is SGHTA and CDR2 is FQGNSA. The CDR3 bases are TGTGCCAGCAGTGGACAGGGGGGCACCGGGGAGCTGTTTTTT. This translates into CASSGQGGTGELFF. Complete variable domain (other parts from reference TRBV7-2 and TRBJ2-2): GAGVSQSPSNKVTEKGKDVELRCDPISGHTALYWYRQSLGQGLEFLIYFQGNSAPDKSGLPSDRFSAERTGGSVSTLTIQRTQQEDSAVYLCASSGQGGTGELFFGEGSRLTVL.

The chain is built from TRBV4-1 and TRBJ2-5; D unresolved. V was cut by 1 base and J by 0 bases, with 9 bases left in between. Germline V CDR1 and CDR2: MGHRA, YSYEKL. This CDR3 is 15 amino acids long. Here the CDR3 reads CASSQGARNQETQYF. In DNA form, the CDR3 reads TGCGCCAGCAGCCAAGGGGCCAGAAACCAAGAGACCCAGTACTTC.

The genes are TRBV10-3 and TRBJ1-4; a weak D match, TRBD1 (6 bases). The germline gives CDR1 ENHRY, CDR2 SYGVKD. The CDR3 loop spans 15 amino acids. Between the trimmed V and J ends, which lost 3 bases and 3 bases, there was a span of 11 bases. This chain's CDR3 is CAISESRTANEKLFF. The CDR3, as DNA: TGTGCCATCAGTGAATCCCGGACAGCTAATGAAAAACTGTTTTTT.

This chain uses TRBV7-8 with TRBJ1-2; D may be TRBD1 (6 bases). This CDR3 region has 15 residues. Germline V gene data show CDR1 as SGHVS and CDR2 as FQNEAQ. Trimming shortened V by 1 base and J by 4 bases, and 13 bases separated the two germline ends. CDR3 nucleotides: TGTGCCAGCAGCTTAGTTGCAGGGGACCCCTATGGCTACACCTTC. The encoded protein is CASSLVAGDPYGYTF.

CDR3 nucleotide sequence: TGTGCCAGCAGCTTTTATGCGTCAACCAACTATGGCTACACCTTC. Translation: CASSFYASTNYGYTF. The chain recombines TRBV5-6 with TRBJ1-2; D not certain. The ends were cut back, 2 bases at V and 2 bases at J, with 13 bases in the middle. Germline V gives CDR1 SGHDT, CDR2 YYEEEE. The CDR3 consists of 15 residues.

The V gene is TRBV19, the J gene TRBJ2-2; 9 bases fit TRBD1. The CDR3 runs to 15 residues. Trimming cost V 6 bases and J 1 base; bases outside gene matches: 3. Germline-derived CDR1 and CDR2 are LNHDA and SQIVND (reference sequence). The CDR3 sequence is CASRPGQGNTGELFF. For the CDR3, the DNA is TGTGCCAGTAGACCGGGACAGGGGAACACCGGGGAGCTGTTTTTT.

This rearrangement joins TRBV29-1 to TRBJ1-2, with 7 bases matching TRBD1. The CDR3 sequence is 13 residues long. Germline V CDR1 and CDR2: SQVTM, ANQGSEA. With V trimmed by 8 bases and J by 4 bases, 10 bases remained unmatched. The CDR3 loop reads CSTPGQAAYGYTF. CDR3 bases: TGCAGCACCCCCGGACAGGCGGCCTATGGCTACACCTTC.

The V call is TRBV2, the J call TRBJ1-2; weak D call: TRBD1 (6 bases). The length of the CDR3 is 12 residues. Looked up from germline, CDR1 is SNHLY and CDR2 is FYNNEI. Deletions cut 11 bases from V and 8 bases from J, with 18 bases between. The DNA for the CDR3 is TGTGCCGGCCGGGGGGCCGACTGGGGCTACACCTTC. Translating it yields CAGRGADWGYTF.

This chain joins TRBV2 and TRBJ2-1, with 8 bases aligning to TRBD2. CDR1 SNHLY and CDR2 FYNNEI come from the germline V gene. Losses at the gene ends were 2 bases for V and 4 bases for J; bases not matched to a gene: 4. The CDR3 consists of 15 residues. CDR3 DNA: TGTGCCAGCAGTGAATATGGGACTAGTTACAATGAGCAGTTCTTC. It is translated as CASSEYGTSYNEQFF.

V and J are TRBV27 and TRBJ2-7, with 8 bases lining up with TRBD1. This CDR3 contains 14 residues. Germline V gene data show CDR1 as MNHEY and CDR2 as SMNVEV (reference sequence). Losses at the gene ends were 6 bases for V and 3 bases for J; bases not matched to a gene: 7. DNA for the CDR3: TGTGCCAGCAGAGTGGGACAGGACCACTACGAGCAGTACTTC. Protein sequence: CASRVGQDHYEQYF.

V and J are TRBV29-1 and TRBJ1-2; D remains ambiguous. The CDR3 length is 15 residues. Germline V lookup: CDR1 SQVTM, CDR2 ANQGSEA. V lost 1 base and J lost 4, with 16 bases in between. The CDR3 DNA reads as TGCAGCGTTGAAGTGTCTAGTAAATTGCTCTATGGCTACACCTTC. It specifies CSVEVSSKLLYGYTF.

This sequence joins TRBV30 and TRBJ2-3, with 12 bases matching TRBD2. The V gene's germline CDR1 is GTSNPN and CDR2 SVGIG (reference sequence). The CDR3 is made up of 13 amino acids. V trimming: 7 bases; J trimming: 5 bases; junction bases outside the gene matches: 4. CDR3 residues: CASLAGGRDTQYF. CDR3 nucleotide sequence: TGTGCCTCCCTAGCGGGGGGGCGAGATACGCAGTATTTT.

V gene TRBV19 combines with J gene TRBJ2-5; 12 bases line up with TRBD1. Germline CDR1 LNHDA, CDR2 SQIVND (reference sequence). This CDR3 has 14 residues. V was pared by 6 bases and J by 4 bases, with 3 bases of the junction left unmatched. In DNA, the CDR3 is TGTGCCAGTAGGGGACAGGGGGCAGGAGAGACCCAGTACTTC. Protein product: CASRGQGAGETQYF. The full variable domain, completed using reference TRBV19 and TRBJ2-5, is DGGITQSPKYLFRKEGQNVTLSCEQNLNHDAMYWYRQDPGQGLRLIYYSQIVNDFQKGDIAEGYSVSREKKESFPLTVTSAQKNPTAFYLCASRGQGAGETQYFGPGTRLLVL.

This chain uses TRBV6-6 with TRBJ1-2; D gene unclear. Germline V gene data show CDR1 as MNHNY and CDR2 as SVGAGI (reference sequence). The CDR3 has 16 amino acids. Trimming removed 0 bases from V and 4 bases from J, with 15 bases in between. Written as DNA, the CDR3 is TGTGCCAGCAGTTACTCGTTTGCAGGCTCCACCTATGGCTACACCTTC. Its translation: CASSYSFAGSTYGYTF.

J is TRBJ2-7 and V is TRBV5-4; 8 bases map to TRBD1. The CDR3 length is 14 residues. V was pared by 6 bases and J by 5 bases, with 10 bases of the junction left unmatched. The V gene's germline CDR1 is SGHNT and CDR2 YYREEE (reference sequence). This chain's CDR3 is CASTVTGVSDEQYF. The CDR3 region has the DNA TGTGCCAGCACCGTGACAGGGGTGAGTGACGAGCAGTACTTC.

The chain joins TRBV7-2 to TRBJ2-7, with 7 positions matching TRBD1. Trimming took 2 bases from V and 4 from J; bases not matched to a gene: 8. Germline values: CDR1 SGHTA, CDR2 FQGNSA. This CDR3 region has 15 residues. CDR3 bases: TGTGCCAGCAGCTTAAAATCGGGCAGGGGGTACGAGCAGTACTTC. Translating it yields CASSLKSGRGYEQYF.

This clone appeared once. The chain's CDR3 is CASSEGAGGNYGYTF. As DNA, the CDR3 is TGTGCCAGCAGTGAAGGGGCAGGGGGGAACTATGGCTACACCTTC. V and J are TRBV2 and TRBJ1-2; TRBD1 aligns across 7 bases. Germline CDR1 and CDR2: SNHLY and FYNNEI. Germline trimming cut 1 base from V and 2 bases from J; bases unmatched to any gene: 4. The CDR3 extends over 15 amino acids.